These 22 T cell receptor beta chains came from one sample sequenced in a study of cytomegalovirus exposure and HLA in healthy donors (dated by TCRdb to the late 2010s). The method was the immunoSEQ multiplex PCR assay. For the multiplex PCR, a mixture combining 60 forward primers for TCR Vbeta segments and 13 reverse primers for TCR Jbeta segments was used. Held by TCRdb, this immuneACCESS table contains in-frame sequences only and omits some clones. Under half of the omission traces to an unresolved V gene where checked; the cause of the rest is unknown. The sample records 110,000 to 150,000 clones, 70% to 75% of which are singletons. The ten top clones hold roughly 1.7% of the sample. Material: PBMCs. The receptors were sampled from a woman in her 30s in good health and CMV-seronegative.

DNA of the CDR3: TGTGCCAGCAGCCAAGCAGGACTAGCGGGAGAGGGTCATTACAATGAGCAGTTCTTC. This codes for CASSQAGLAGEGHYNEQFF. The genes are TRBV4-2 and TRBJ2-1; 13 nucleotides match TRBD2. V was clipped by 1 base and J by 4 bases; unmatched bases: 10. The CDR3 is 19 residues long. The germline V gene has CDR1 LGHNA and CDR2 YNFKEQ.

The chain employs TRBV6-5 and TRBJ1-2, with TRBD1 identical over 8 bases. Losses at the gene ends were 2 bases for V and 4 bases for J; bases not matched to a gene: 9. The CDR3 sequence is 16 residues long. Germline CDR1 is MNHEY and CDR2 is SVGAGI. The CDR3 DNA reads TGTGCCAGCAGTTACCGGACAGGGTCCGCGAGCTATGGCTACACCTTC. Translated: CASSYRTGSASYGYTF.

In DNA form, the CDR3 reads TGTGCCAGCAGCTTGGGACTAGCGGGAGGCACCTACAATGAGCAGTTCTTC. Protein: CASSLGLAGGTYNEQFF. The chain couples TRBV5-4 to TRBJ2-1; TRBD2 aligns across 13 bases. The germline gives CDR1 SGHNT, CDR2 YYREEE (reference sequence). This CDR3 spans 17 amino acids. With 0 bases clipped from V and 2 bases from J, the junction kept 2 bases outside the gene matches.

This chain uses TRBV6-5 with TRBJ1-3; 7 bases fit TRBD1. The CDR3 loop spans 14 amino acids. J gave up 8 bases and V 3 bases, and 7 bases lay outside the gene matches. Germline CDR1 MNHEY, CDR2 SVGAGI. The CDR3, as DNA: TGTGCCAGCAGTTATGGGGCCAGGGGGGACACCATATATTTT. Translating it yields CASSYGARGDTIYF.

This chain joins TRBV7-6 and TRBJ2-5; 8 nucleotides agree with TRBD2. The J call may not be correct, given that the DNA end is closer to TRBJ2-7. The CDR3 runs to 15 residues. CDR1 and CDR2 (germline): SGHVS, FNYEAQ. The CDR3 DNA follows: TGTGCCAGCAGCTCCCGGGGGGGGACCGACTACGAGCAGTACTTC. Translation: CASSSRGGTDYEQYF.

There are a few counts of this clone. The chain links TRBV6-1 to TRBJ1-5, with a weak D call TRBD1 (6 bases). V was cut by 1 base and J by 1 base, with 11 bases left in between. CDR1 and CDR2 (germline): MNHNS, SASEGT. The length of the CDR3 is 16 residues. CDR3 DNA: TGTGCCAGCAGTGAAGAACAGGGTTTCAGCAATCAGCCCCAGCATTTT. This sequence encodes CASSEEQGFSNQPQHF.

The gene calls are TRBV29-1 and TRBJ2-1, with D possibly matching TRBD2 (6 bases). The CDR3 length is 17 residues. Trimming took 6 bases from V and 7 from J, leaving 28 bases between them. The germline gives CDR1 SQVTM, CDR2 ANQGSEA. The CDR3: CSVGPLGGGQRRNEQFF. Here the CDR3 DNA reads TGCAGCGTCGGGCCGTTGGGGGGTGGCCAAAGGAGAAATGAGCAGTTCTTC.

The chain recombines TRBV27 with TRBJ1-6; D might be TRBD1 (6 bases). Looked up from germline, CDR1 is MNHEY and CDR2 is SMNVEV (reference sequence). The CDR3 has 16 amino acids. The V gene lost 3 bases and the J gene lost 5 bases, with 14 bases spanning the gap. CDR3: CASSFVRGSNNSPLHF. CDR3 DNA: TGTGCCAGCAGTTTCGTCAGGGGATCAAATAATTCACCCCTCCACTTT.

The V gene is TRBV5-1, the J gene TRBJ1-6; 7 nucleotides align to TRBD1. CDR3 length equals 15 residues. Looked up from germline, CDR1 is SGHRS and CDR2 is YFSETQ. Losses at the gene ends were 3 bases for V and 5 bases for J; bases not matched to a gene: 5. CDR3 sequence reads: CASSYSGTDNSPLHF. DNA for the CDR3: TGCGCCAGCAGCTATTCCGGGACAGATAATTCACCCCTCCACTTT.

The chain uses TRBV7-2 and TRBJ2-5; 9 positions match TRBD2. The CDR3 covers 14 residues. Germline V gene data show CDR1 as SGHTA and CDR2 as FQGNSA. The V and J ends lost 0 bases and 9 bases, in that order; junction bases with no gene match: 5. The CDR3 protein is CASSLAFAGGPQYF. The CDR3 coding sequence is TGTGCCAGCAGCTTAGCTTTTGCGGGAGGGCCCCAGTACTTC.

J is TRBJ2-7 and V is TRBV6-6; 11 bases are a match to TRBD1. The trim removed 5 bases at V and 7 bases at J, leaving 13 bases unmatched. The CDR3 covers 16 residues. The germline CDR1 and CDR2 sequences are MNHNY and SVGAGI (reference sequence). The CDR3 protein is CASSPRLGQGAREQYF. In nucleotides, the CDR3 is TGTGCCAGCAGTCCCCGACTCGGACAGGGGGCGCGAGAGCAGTACTTC.

The chain has TRBV6-1 and TRBJ2-7; no reliable D call. V shed 2 bases and J shed 3 bases, with 11 bases lying between them. The CDR3 has 14 amino acids. The germline gives CDR1 MNHNS, CDR2 SASEGT. CDR3 in amino acids: CASSESGNRYEQYV. CDR3 bases: TGTGCCAGCAGTGAATCAGGAAACCGCTACGAGCAGTACGTC.

CDR3 residues: CASSKQGANYEQYF. CDR3 DNA: TGTGCCAGTAGTAAACAGGGGGCTAACTACGAGCAGTACTTC. The rearrangement uses TRBV19 and TRBJ2-7; 9 bases agree with TRBD1. Germline values: CDR1 LNHDA, CDR2 SQIVND (reference sequence). Trimming took 4 bases from V and 3 from J; bases not matched to a gene: 4. The CDR3 length is 14 residues.

This clone was seen a few times. V gene TRBV2 combines with J gene TRBJ1-2; unclear D gene. The CDR3 is 13 amino acids. Germline loops: CDR1 SNHLY, CDR2 FYNNEI. V dropped 2 bases and J dropped 4 bases, with 8 bases sitting between them. DNA for the CDR3: TGTGCCAGCAGTGAAATTGAGGGCTATGGCTACACCTTC. The encoded protein is CASSEIEGYGYTF. Variable domain in full (rest from reference TRBV2 and TRBJ1-2): EPEVTQTPSHQVTQMGQEVILRCVPISNHLYFYWYRQILGQKVEFLVSFYNNEISEKSEIFDDQFSVERPDGSNFTLKIRSTKLEDSAMYFCASSEIEGYGYTFGSGTRLTVV.

This clone was observed once. This sequence joins TRBV5-6 and TRBJ2-3; 8 positions agree with TRBD1. This CDR3 has 16 residues. Per germline, CDR1 SGHDT and CDR2 YYEEEE. V shed 4 bases, J shed 5 bases, and the junction held 12 bases outside the gene matches. This CDR3 reads CASSGDRGSTGDTQYF. CDR3 bases: TGTGCCAGCAGCGGAGACAGGGGCTCTACCGGAGATACGCAGTATTTT.

This clone has only one observation. The rearrangement uses TRBV30 and TRBJ2-7, with 8 bases matching TRBD2. The V gene's germline CDR1 is GTSNPN and CDR2 SVGIG (reference sequence). Losses at the gene ends were 2 bases for V and 6 bases for J; bases not matched to a gene: 6. CDR3 length equals 13 residues. The CDR3 region is CAWSPGLACEQYF. CDR3 DNA: TGTGCCTGGAGTCCCGGACTAGCCTGCGAGCAGTACTTC.

The J gene is TRBJ1-4, the V gene TRBV27; TRBD1 agrees at 9 bases. CDR3 length: 14 residues. CDR1 is MNHEY, CDR2 SMNVEV, per germline (reference sequence). The J segment lost 2 bases and the V segment lost 7 bases, leaving 2 bases of the junction unmatched. The CDR3 DNA reads as TGTGCCAGCACCGGGACAGGGACTAATGAAAAACTGTTTTTT. Residues: CASTGTGTNEKLFF.

CDR3 bases: TGTGCCAGCAGCTTAGCCCTCACCGGGGAGCTGTTTTTT. Translated: CASSLALTGELFF. The chain uses TRBV7-2 and TRBJ2-2; D uncertain. V was clipped by 0 bases and J by 4 bases, with 3 bases between them. Germline assignment: CDR1 SGHTA and CDR2 FQGNSA. This CDR3 is built from 13 residues.

The chain uses TRBV28 and TRBJ1-3, with D perhaps matching TRBD1 (5 bases). Germline loops: CDR1 MDHEN, CDR2 SYDVKM. CDR3 length: 15 residues. V lost 7 bases to trimming and J lost 0 bases, with 13 bases between them. For the CDR3, the DNA is TGTGCCAGCACCCTTCGGGGGAACTCTGGAAACACCATATATTTT. Translating it yields CASTLRGNSGNTIYF.

This clone was seen only once. The chain joins TRBV5-1 to TRBJ2-5, with 12 bases matching TRBD1. The germline V gene has CDR1 SGHRS and CDR2 YFSETQ. CDR3 size: 16 residues. V shed 1 base, J shed 5 bases, and the junction held 6 bases outside the gene matches. This chain's CDR3 is CASSLLGQGAGETQYF. CDR3 coding DNA: TGCGCCAGCAGCTTGTTGGGACAGGGGGCAGGCGAGACCCAGTACTTC.

This clone was detected a few times. The V gene is TRBV5-4, the J gene TRBJ1-2, with 9 bases identical to TRBD1. CDR3 length equals 14 residues. The trim removed 5 bases at V and 3 bases at J, leaving 5 bases unmatched. CDR1 and CDR2 from the germline V gene are SGHNT and YYREEE (reference sequence). The CDR3 bases are TGTGCCAGCAGAATTGGACAGGGGCACTATGGCTACACCTTC. It translates to CASRIGQGHYGYTF.

About this clone: The junction departs from germline at one end; a sequencing error may be responsible. The chain is built from TRBV7-9 and TRBJ2-3; 9 nucleotides match TRBD2. Germline CDR1 and CDR2: SEHNR and FQNEAQ (reference sequence). This CDR3 is 16 amino acids long. CDR3 sequence: CSSAGASGTSTDTQYF. In DNA, the CDR3 is TGTTCCAGCGCTGGGGCTAGCGGGACTAGCACAGATACGCAGTATTTT.